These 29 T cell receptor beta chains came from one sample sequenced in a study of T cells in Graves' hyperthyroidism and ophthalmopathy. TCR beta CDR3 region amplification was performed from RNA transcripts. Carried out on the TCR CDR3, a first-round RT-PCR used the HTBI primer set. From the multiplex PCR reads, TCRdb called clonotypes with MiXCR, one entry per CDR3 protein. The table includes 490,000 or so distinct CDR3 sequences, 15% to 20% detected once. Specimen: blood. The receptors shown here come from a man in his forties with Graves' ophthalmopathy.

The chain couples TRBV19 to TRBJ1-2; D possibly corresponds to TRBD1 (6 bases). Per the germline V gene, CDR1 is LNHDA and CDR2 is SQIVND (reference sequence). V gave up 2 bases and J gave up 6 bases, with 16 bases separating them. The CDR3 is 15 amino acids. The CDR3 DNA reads TGTGCCAGTAGTATAAGAGGGGCAGGGGCGGATGGCTACACCTTC. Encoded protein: CASSIRGAGADGYTF.

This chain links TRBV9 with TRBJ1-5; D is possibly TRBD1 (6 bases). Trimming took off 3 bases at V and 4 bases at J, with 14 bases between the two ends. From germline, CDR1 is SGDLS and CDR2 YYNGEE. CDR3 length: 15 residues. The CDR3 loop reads CASSGGAGTNQPQHF. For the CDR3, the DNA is TGTGCCAGCAGCGGGGGGGCCGGGACTAATCAGCCCCAGCATTTT.

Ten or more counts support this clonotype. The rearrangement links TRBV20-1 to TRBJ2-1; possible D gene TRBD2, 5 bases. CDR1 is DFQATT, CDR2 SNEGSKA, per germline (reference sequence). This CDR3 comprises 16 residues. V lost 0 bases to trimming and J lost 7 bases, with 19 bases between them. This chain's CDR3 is CSARDPIPAGVNEQFF. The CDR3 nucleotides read TGCAGTGCTAGAGATCCTATCCCGGCCGGGGTGAATGAGCAGTTCTTC.

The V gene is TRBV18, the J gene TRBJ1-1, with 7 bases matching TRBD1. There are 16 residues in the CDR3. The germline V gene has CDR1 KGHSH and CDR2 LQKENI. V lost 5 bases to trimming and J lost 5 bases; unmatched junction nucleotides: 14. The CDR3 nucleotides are TGTGCCAGCTCATCCTCCATAGGACAGGTTAAAACTGAAGCTTTCTTT. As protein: CASSSSIGQVKTEAFF.

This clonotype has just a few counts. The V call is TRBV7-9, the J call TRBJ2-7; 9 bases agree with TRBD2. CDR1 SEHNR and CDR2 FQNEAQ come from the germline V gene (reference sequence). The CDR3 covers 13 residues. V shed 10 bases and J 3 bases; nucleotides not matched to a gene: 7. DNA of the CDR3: TGTGCCATCGTGGGACTAGCAGGCTACGAGCAGTACTTC. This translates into CAIVGLAGYEQYF. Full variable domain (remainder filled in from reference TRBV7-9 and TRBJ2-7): DTGVSQNPRHKITKRGQNVTFRCDPISEHNRLYWYRQTLGQGPEFLTYFQNEAQLEKSRLLSDRFSAERPKGSFSTLEIQRTEQGDSAMYLCAIVGLAGYEQYFGPGTRLTVT.

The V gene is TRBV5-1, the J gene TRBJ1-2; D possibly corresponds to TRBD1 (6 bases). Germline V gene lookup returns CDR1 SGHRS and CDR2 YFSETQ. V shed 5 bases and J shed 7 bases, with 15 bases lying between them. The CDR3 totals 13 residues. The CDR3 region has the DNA TGCGCCAGCAGACTCTCAGGGGCTGGTGGCTACACCTTC. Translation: CASRLSGAGGYTF.

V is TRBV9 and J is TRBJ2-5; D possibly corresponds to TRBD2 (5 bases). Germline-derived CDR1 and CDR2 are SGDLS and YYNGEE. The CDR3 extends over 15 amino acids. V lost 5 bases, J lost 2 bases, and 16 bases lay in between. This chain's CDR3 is CASSGGARIQETQYF. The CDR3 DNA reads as TGTGCCAGCAGTGGAGGAGCGAGGATACAAGAGACCCAGTACTTC.

The CDR3 DNA sequence: TGTGCCAGCAGCTTATCGAGAAGCAGCTACGAGCAGTACTTC. It translates to CASSLSRSSYEQYF. The gene calls are TRBV7-9 and TRBJ2-7; unclear D gene. The CDR3 runs to 14 residues. Per the germline V gene, CDR1 is SEHNR and CDR2 is FQNEAQ (reference sequence). V dropped 2 bases and J dropped 3 bases, with 11 bases sitting between them.

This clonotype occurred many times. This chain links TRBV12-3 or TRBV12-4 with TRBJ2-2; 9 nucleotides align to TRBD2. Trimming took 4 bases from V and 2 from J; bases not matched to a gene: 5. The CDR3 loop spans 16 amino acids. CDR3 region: CASSSRGTSNTGELFF. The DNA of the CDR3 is TGTGCCAGCAGTTCCAGAGGGACTAGCAACACCGGGGAGCTGTTTTTT.

The CDR3 DNA reads TGCAGTGCTTTGGGGACTAGCGGGAGGGCCGTGGAGACCCAGTACTTC. Translating it yields CSALGTSGRAVETQYF. The rearrangement uses TRBV20-1 and TRBJ2-5, with TRBD2 matching 16 bases. The V gene's germline CDR1 is DFQATT and CDR2 SNEGSKA (reference sequence). With V trimmed by 5 bases and J by 5 bases, 8 bases remained unmatched. This CDR3 is built from 16 residues.

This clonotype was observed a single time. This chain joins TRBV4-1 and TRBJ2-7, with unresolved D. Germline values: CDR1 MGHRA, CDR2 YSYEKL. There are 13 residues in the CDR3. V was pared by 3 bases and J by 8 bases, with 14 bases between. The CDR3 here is CASSQNPTAQQYF. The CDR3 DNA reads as TGCGCCAGCAGCCAGAATCCTACAGCGCAGCAGTACTTC.

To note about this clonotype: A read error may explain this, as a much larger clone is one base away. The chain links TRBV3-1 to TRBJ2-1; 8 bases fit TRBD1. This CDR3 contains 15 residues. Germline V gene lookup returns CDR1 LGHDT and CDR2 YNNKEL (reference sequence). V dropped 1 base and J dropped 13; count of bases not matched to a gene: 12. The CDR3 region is CASSQARGPRETQFF. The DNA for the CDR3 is TGTGCCAGCAGCCAAGCCAGGGGGCCTAGGGAGACCCAGTTCTTC.

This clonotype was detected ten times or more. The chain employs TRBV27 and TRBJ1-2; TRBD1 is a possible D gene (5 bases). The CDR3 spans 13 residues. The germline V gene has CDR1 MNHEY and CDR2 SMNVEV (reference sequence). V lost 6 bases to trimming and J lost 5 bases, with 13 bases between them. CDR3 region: CASSSRGEYGYTF. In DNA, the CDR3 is TGTGCCAGCAGCTCGCGAGGGGAGTATGGCTACACCTTC.

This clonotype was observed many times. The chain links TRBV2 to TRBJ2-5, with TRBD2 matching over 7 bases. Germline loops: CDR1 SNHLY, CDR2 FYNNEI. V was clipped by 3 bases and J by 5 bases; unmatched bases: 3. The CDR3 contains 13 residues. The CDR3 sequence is CASSDREGETQYF. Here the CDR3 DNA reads TGTGCCAGCAGTGACAGGGAGGGGGAGACCCAGTACTTC.

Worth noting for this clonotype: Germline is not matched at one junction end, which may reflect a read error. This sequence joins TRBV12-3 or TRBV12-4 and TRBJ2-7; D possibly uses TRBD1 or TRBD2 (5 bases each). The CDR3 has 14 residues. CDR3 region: CASSAPGRTYEQCF. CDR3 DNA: TGTGCCAGCAGTGCCCCGGGACGGACCTACGAGCAGTGCTTC.

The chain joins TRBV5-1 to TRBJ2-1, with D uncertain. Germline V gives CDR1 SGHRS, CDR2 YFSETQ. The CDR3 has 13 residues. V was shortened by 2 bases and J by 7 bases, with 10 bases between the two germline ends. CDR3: CASSFLFGNEQFF. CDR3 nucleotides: TGCGCCAGCAGCTTCCTGTTCGGGAATGAGCAGTTCTTC.

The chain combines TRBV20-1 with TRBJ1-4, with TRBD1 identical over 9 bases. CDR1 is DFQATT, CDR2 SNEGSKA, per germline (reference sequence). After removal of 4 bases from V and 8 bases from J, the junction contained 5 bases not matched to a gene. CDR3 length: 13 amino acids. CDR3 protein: CSAKDRGIEKLFF. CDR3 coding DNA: TGCAGTGCTAAGGACAGGGGAATCGAAAAACTGTTTTTT.

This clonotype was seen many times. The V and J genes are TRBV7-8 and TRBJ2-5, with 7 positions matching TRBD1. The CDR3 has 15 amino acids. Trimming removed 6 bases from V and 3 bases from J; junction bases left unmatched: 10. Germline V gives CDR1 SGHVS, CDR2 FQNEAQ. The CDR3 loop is CASRTRQGLKETQYF. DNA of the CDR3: TGTGCCAGCAGAACGCGACAGGGTCTAAAAGAGACCCAGTACTTC.

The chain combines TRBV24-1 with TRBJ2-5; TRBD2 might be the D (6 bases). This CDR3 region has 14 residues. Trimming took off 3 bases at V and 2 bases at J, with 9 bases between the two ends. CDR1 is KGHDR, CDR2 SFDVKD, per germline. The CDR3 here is CATSDPGRQETQYF. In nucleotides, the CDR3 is TGTGCCACCAGTGATCCGGGGAGGCAAGAGACCCAGTACTTC.

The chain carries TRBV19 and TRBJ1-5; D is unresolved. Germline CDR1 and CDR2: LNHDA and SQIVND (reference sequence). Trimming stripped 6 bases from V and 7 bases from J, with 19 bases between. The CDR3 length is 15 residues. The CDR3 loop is CASSASSWGGQPQHF. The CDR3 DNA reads TGTGCCAGTAGCGCATCTTCGTGGGGAGGCCAGCCCCAGCATTTT. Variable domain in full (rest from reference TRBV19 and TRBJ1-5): DGGITQSPKYLFRKEGQNVTLSCEQNLNHDAMYWYRQDPGQGLRLIYYSQIVNDFQKGDIAEGYSVSREKKESFPLTVTSAQKNPTAFYLCASSASSWGGQPQHFGDGTRLSIL.

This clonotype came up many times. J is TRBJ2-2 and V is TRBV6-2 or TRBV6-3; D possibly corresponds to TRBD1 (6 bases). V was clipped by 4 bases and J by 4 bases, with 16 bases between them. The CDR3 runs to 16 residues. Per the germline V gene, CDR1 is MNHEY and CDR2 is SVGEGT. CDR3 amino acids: CASSSIQGHGTGELFF. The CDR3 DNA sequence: TGTGCCAGCAGTTCGATTCAGGGACATGGCACCGGGGAGCTGTTTTTT.

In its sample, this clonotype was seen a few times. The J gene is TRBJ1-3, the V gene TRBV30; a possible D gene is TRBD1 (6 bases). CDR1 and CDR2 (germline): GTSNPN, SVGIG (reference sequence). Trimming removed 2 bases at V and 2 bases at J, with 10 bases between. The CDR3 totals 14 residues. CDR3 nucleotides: TGTGCCTGGAGTACAGGGTCGCCTGGAAACACCATATATTTT. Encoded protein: CAWSTGSPGNTIYF.

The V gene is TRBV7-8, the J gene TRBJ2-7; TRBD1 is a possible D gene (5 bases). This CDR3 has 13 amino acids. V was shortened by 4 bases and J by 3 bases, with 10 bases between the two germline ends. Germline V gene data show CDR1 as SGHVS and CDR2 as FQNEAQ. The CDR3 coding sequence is TGTGCCAGCAGCTGGGGCCTTGTCTACGAGCAGTACTTC. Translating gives CASSWGLVYEQYF.

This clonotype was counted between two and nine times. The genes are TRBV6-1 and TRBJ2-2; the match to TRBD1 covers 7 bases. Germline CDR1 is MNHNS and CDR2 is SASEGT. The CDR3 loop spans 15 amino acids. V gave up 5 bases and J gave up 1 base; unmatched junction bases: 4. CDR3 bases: TGTGCCAGCAGTACAGGGGCTTTGAACACCGGGGAGCTGTTTTTT. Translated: CASSTGALNTGELFF.

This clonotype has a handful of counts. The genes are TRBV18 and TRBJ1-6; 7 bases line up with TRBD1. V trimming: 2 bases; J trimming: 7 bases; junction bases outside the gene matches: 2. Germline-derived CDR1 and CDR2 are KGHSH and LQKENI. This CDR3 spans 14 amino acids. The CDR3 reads CASSPWDSNSPLHF. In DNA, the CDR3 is TGTGCCAGCTCACCATGGGACAGCAATTCACCCCTCCACTTT.

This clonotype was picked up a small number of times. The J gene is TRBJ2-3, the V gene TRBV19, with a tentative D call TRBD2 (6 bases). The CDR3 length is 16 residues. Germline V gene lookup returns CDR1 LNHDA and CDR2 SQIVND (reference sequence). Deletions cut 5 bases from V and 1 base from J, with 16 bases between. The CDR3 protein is CASSDWDRRGTDTQYF. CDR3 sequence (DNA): TGTGCCAGTAGTGACTGGGACCGGAGGGGCACAGATACGCAGTATTTT.

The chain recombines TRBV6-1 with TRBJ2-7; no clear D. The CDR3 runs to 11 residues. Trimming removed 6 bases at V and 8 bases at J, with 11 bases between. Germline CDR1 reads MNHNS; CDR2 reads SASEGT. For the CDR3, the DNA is TGTGCCAGCAGAAACAGTTACAAGCAGTACTTC. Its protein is CASRNSYKQYF.

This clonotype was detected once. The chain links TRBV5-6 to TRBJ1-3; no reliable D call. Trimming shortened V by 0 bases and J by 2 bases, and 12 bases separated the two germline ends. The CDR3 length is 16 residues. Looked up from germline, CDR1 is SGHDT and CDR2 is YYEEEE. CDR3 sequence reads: CASSLGTGVAGNTIYF. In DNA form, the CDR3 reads TGTGCCAGCAGCTTGGGGACCGGGGTCGCTGGAAACACCATATATTTT.

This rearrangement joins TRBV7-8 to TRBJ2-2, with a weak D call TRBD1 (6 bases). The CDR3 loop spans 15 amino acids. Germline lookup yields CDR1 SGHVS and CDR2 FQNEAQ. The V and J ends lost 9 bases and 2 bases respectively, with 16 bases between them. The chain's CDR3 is CASSILGTNTGELFF. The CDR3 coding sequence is TGTGCCAGTAGTATCCTGGGGACAAACACCGGGGAGCTGTTTTTT.